This T cell receptor beta chain was captured by sequencing in a study of shared clonotypes between healthy human individuals. V lost 0 bases and J lost 4, with 9 bases in between. Germline-derived CDR1 and CDR2 are MGHDK and SYGVNS. The CDR3 is 14 residues long. CD45RO negativity and positive selection for CCR7 defined naive CD8 cells, a population that excluded terminally differentiated effector memory CD45RA+ cells. Participating donors were healthy, HIV-negative adults free of recent acute infections or vaccinations. Generated by immunoSEQ multiplex PCR, the TCRdb table keeps only in-frame clones and is missing some. The sample lists around 1.9 million clones, over 85% seen once, with less than 2% in the top ten.

The clonotype comes from a man younger than 35 in good health. Some clones in this sample may be carry-over from other donors' samples. The sequenced material came from naive CD8+ T cells from PBMCs. This chain connects TRBV25-1 to TRBJ1-2; perhaps TRBD1 as D (6 bases). The CDR3 spells CASSEYQGPYGYTF. CDR3 DNA: TGTGCCAGCAGTGAATACCAGGGGCCCTATGGCTACACCTTC.